A selection of T cell receptor beta chains follows, all from one sample in a study of Graves' ophthalmopathy and Graves' hyperthyroidism. TCRdb redid the calling of the multiplex PCR reads with MiXCR, one entry per CDR3 protein. In the table there are about 1.2 million distinct CDR3 sequences, roughly two fifths of which are singletons. The sample was peripheral blood or thyroid tissue (not recorded which). Every receptor here comes from an adult man with Graves' hyperthyroidism. The CDR3 runs from the conserved cysteine through the conserved F or W. A D gene is named only where the DNA matches it firmly. Expanded clones get a size class; other rows say once, few or many, or leave the size out.

TRBJ2-7	NA	TRBV28	NA	CASSSEDEQYF	TGTGCCAGCAGTTCGGAAGACGAGCAGTACTTC
TRBJ2-5	NA	TRBV7-9	NA	CASSNTKRPRRETQYF	TGTGCCAGCAGCAACACCAAGCGCCCCCGAAGAGAGACCCAGTACTTC
TRBJ1-4	many	TRBV10-3	TRBD1	CAISGGQGATNEKLFF	TGTGCCATCAGTGGCGGACAGGGGGCAACTAATGAAAAACTGTTTTTT
TRBJ1-5	NA	TRBV24-1	NA	CATSDSGFNQPQHF	TGTGCCACCAGTGATTCAGGATTCAATCAGCCCCAGCATTTT
TRBJ2-6	few	TRBV10-3	NA	CAISDEAGANVLTF	TGTGCCATCAGTGATGAGGCAGGGGCCAACGTCCTGACTTTC
TRBJ2-5	once	TRBV28	NA	CASTVALGETQYF	TGTGCCAGCACGGTAGCGCTAGGAGAGACCCAGTACTTC
TRBJ2-7	few	TRBV4-3	NA	CASSFDRGGAYEQYF	TGCGCCAGCAGCTTTGACAGGGGAGGGGCGTACGAGCAGTACTTC
TRBJ2-2	many	TRBV10-3	NA	CATKVQGGTGELFF	TGTGCCACCAAGGTGCAGGGGGGGACCGGGGAGCTGTTTTTT
TRBJ1-1	many	TRBV2	NA	CASSEAAGINTEAFF	TGTGCCAGCAGTGAAGCGGCAGGGATTAACACTGAAGCTTTCTTT
TRBJ1-3	many	TRBV7-2	NA	CASSSGWSNGNTIYF	TGTGCCAGCAGTTCGGGTTGGTCGAATGGAAACACCATATATTTT
TRBJ2-3	NA	TRBV12-3/TRBV12-4	NA	CATSEGSTDTQYF	TGTGCCACCTCAGAGGGGAGCACAGATACGCAGTATTTT
TRBJ2-7	NA	TRBV29-1	NA	CSAGGQYF	TGCAGCGCCGGGGGGCAGTACTTC
TRBJ1-6	NA	TRBV7-2	NA	CASSLQARSPLHF	TGTGCCAGCAGCTTACAGGCTAGGTCACCCCTCCACTTT
TRBJ1-2	once	TRBV5-4	TRBD1	CASSATGGEYGYTF	TGTGCCAGCAGCGCAACAGGGGGAGAGTATGGCTACACCTTC
TRBJ1-2	NA	TRBV19	NA	CASSGTAPYDYTF	TGTGCCAGTAGCGGGACGGCGCCCTATGACTACACCTTC
TRBJ2-6	NA	TRBV7-2	NA	CASSSFGGSAGANVLTF	TGTGCCAGCAGTAGTTTCGGCGGGTCAGCTGGGGCCAACGTCCTGACTTTC
TRBJ1-1	many	TRBV19	TRBD1	CASNTGQYMNTEAFF	TGTGCCAGTAATACGGGACAGTACATGAACACTGAAGCTTTCTTT
TRBJ1-2	NA	TRBV12-3/TRBV12-4	NA	CASSPTASYGYTF	TGTGCCAGCAGTCCAACAGCTAGCTATGGCTACACCTTC
TRBJ2-2	NA	TRBV7-6	TRBD2	CASSPGTSRRGIGGELFF	TGTGCCAGCAGCCCCGGGACTAGCCGCAGGGGGATTGGCGGGGAGCTGTTTTTT
TRBJ2-2	few	TRBV29-1	TRBD2	CSVEDRGLASPGELFF	TGCAGCGTTGAAGATCGGGGACTAGCCTCCCCCGGGGAGCTGTTTTTT
TRBJ2-5	many	TRBV5-6	NA	CASSQVRGQETQYF	TGTGCCAGCAGCCAAGTCAGGGGCCAAGAGACCCAGTACTTC
TRBJ1-1	once	TRBV20-1	NA	CSAPGQRWTEAFF	TGCAGTGCTCCGGGACAAAGGTGGACTGAAGCTTTCTTT
TRBJ1-5	many	TRBV19	NA	CATTGTSNQPQHF	TGTGCCACCACAGGTACGAGCAATCAGCCCCAGCATTTT
TRBJ1-2	many	TRBV29-1	TRBD1	CSVGEGQGAFYGYTF	TGCAGCGTTGGGGAGGGGCAGGGGGCGTTCTATGGCTACACCTTC
TRBJ1-1	many	TRBV7-8	NA	CASSLLGLAGEAFF	TGTGCCAGCAGCTTGTTGGGGCTAGCGGGTGAAGCTTTCTTT
TRBJ2-2	few	TRBV5-4	NA	CASRTQGVDTGELFF	TGTGCCAGCAGGACACAGGGTGTCGACACCGGGGAGCTGTTTTTT
TRBJ2-7	few	TRBV7-8	TRBD2	CASSQDWTSRSYEQYF	TGCGCCAGCAGCCAAGATTGGACTAGCAGGTCCTACGAGCAGTACTTC
TRBJ1-6	NA	TRBV20-1	NA	CSAPARELVADVNSPLHF	TGCAGTGCTCCCGCTAGAGAGTTAGTAGCGGACGTGAATTCACCCCTCCACTTT
TRBJ1-1	many	TRBV7-6	NA	CASSSGFGRFTEAFF	TGTGCCAGCAGCTCAGGATTCGGGCGGTTCACTGAAGCTTTCTTT
TRBJ2-7	many	TRBV20-1	NA	CSARAKPGSSYEQYF	TGCAGTGCTAGAGCCAAGCCAGGTTCTTCCTACGAGCAGTACTTC
TRBJ2-7	NA	TRBV6-1	NA	CAAAGGPYEQYF	TGTGCGGCTGCTGGGGGACCCTACGAGCAGTACTTC
TRBJ2-7	NA	TRBV2	NA	CASGRMASSYEQYF	TGTGCCAGCGGTAGAATGGCCTCCTCCTACGAGCAGTACTTC
TRBJ1-1	NA	TRBV7-8	NA	CASSSVANSVAFF	TGTGCCAGCAGCTCGGTTGCGAATAGCGTGGCTTTCTTT
TRBJ1-2	many	TRBV7-2	NA	CASSSFTVSGHGYTF	TGTGCCAGCAGCAGCTTTACGGTGTCGGGACATGGCTACACCTTC
TRBJ1-3	NA	TRBV6-5	TRBD1	CASSRQTQGSGNTIYF	TGTGCCAGCAGTCGCCAAACACAGGGGTCTGGAAACACCATATATTTT
TRBJ2-2	NA	TRBV6-5	TRBD2	CASSGTSTGELFF	TGTGCCAGCAGCGGGACTAGCACCGGGGAGCTGTTTTTT
TRBJ1-2	many	TRBV29-1	NA	CSVVSGYGYTF	TGCAGCGTTGTGTCCGGCTATGGCTACACCTTC
TRBJ2-7	many	TRBV29-1	NA	CSVATRGLGEQYF	TGCAGCGTGGCCACCAGGGGTTTGGGCGAGCAGTACTTC
TRBJ2-7	few	TRBV15	NA	CATSSLDWYEQYF	TGTGCCACCAGCAGCTTAGACTGGTACGAGCAGTACTTC
TRBJ2-2	NA	TRBV13	NA	CASTFRPGTANTGELFF	TGTGCCAGCACCTTCAGACCTGGGACGGCGAACACCGGGGAGCTGTTTTTT
TRBJ1-5	many	TRBV20-1	NA	CSASGGVRSNQPQHF	TGCAGTGCTAGCGGCGGGGTGAGGAGCAATCAGCCCCAGCATTTT
TRBJ2-5	many	TRBV2	NA	CASSERSTEETQYF	TGTGCCAGCAGTGAAAGAAGCACAGAGGAGACCCAGTACTTC
TRBJ2-2	NA	TRBV6-1	NA	CASSGGRTGELFF	TGTGCCAGCAGTGGGGGAAGAACCGGGGAGCTGTTTTTT
TRBJ2-6	NA	TRBV20-1	NA	CSATAGASGANVLTF	TGCAGTGCTACCGCGGGGGCCTCTGGGGCCAACGTCCTGACTTTC
TRBJ1-2	NA	TRBV6-6	NA	CASNQVGNYGYTF	TGTGCCAGCAATCAAGTGGGGAACTATGGCTACACCTTC
TRBJ2-5	many	TRBV11-2	TRBD2	CASSNNPGTSGQETQYF	TGTGCCAGCAGCAACAACCCCGGGACTAGCGGCCAAGAGACCCAGTACTTC
TRBJ1-1	few	TRBV20-1	NA	CSAFDRRGEAFF	TGCAGTGCCTTCGACAGGCGTGGTGAAGCTTTCTTT
TRBJ1-6	once	TRBV20-1	TRBD1	CSAGGQGNSPLHF	TGCAGTGCTGGCGGACAGGGGAATTCACCCCTCCACTTT
TRBJ2-7	many	TRBV10-3	NA	CASSGADRAVLGVQYF	TGTGCCAGCAGTGGAGCCGACAGAGCCGTCCTGGGTGTGCAGTACTTC
TRBJ2-2	few	TRBV7-8	NA	CASSLTRLTTGELFF	TGTGCCAGCAGCTTAACCAGATTGACCACCGGGGAGCTGTTTTTT
TRBJ2-7	few	TRBV12-3/TRBV12-4	NA	CASSYPWDSNGEQYF	TGTGCCAGCAGCTACCCTTGGGACTCCAATGGGGAGCAGTACTTC
TRBJ1-5	NA	TRBV7-8	NA	CASSLVGRGPGWPQHF	TGTGCCAGCAGCTTAGTCGGTCGGGGGCCTGGATGGCCCCAGCATTTT